This TCR beta chain was identified in a study of OX40 agonist ivuxolimab in advanced cancers. Study details: Every patient in dose escalation had hepatocellular carcinoma, melanoma, renal cell or head and neck cancer.

Assay used: immunoSEQ multiplex PCR; TCRdb lists only in-frame clones, some missing. The data contain 40,000 to 45,000 clones, around 88% of them seen just once; the ten biggest clones take up 0.38%. The CDR3 totals 17 residues. Germline CDR1 reads KGHSH; CDR2 reads LQKENI. V lost 1 base and J 3 bases, leaving 15 bases between the germline ends. This specimen was CD4+ or CD8+ T cells sorted from blood, taken in a trial of the OX40 agonist ivuxolimab. The chain employs TRBV18 and TRBJ2-2; a weak D match, TRBD1 (7 bases). This clonotype was obtained from an adult with an advanced solid tumor such as melanoma, head and neck, liver or kidney cancer. The CDR3 bases are TGTGCCAGCTCACCACTAGTAACAGGGGAGGACACCGGGGAGCTGTTTTTT. It yields the protein CASSPLVTGEDTGELFF.